This T cell receptor (beta chain) is drawn from a study of blood T cell repertoires in COVID-19. Background on the study: Sites in the United States, Italy and Spain provided acute and convalescent COVID-19 samples. From T cells, B-cell-depleted T cells, or PBMCs came the material, which was cDNA or gDNA.

Under the authors' procedure: Scientists estimated how many nucleated cells there were by amplifying reference gene primers. Libraries were prepared by immunoSEQ multiplex PCR; TCRdb keeps only in-frame clonotypes and omits some of them. Clone size and V and J calls were adopted from that table, with D and trimming inferred from the DNA. The sample yields about 120,000 clones, about 85% seen once. This CDR3 is built from 14 residues. Germline-derived CDR1 and CDR2 are ENHRY and SYGVKD. Trimming pared 3 bases from V and 1 base from J, leaving 9 bases between. Sequencing was carried out using peripheral blood. The sequence derives from a man aged 60 to 75 with acute or convalescent COVID-19. V usage is TRBV10-3 and J usage is TRBJ2-5, with D possibly being TRBD2 (5 bases). The CDR3 sequence is CAISDRGFQETQYF. CDR3 sequence (DNA): TGTGCCATCAGTGATAGAGGGTTCCAAGAGACCCAGTACTTC.